Each of the 20 T cell receptor beta chains below was sequenced from the same sample in a study of beta chain bispecific antibodies for T cell cancers. TCRdb processed the 5' RACE reads anew with MiXCR; each CDR3 protein has one entry. The sample lists around 8,600 distinct CDR3 sequences, around 2.2% occurring once. Blood mononuclear cells were expanded for 3 days using either OKT3 anti-CD3 antibody or CD3/CD28 beads. No antigen has been assigned to these receptors. Study findings and constraints: Normal T cells contributed less of the targeted TRBV signal than the leukemia cells did.

Sequences were derived from T cells from a healthy donor cultured with Jurkat leukemia cells, sampled from a culture containing an anti-CD19 bispecific antibody. These receptors were taken from a human donor in good health. Some clones in this sample may be carry-over from other donors' samples.

In this sample, this clonotype turned up many times. The chain employs TRBV15 and TRBJ2-1; 10 bases align to TRBD2. The length of the CDR3 is 16 residues. The V gene end was trimmed by 0 bases and the J gene end by 8 bases; junction bases not matched to a gene: 7. Germline loops: CDR1 LNHNV, CDR2 YYDKDF (reference sequence). CDR3 amino acids: CATSREGSGGVDEQFF. The CDR3 coding sequence is TGTGCCACCAGCAGAGAGGGGAGCGGGGGGGTTGATGAGCAGTTCTTC.

The table lists this clonotype with many counts. This sequence joins TRBV10-3 and TRBJ2-3, with D hard to call. Trimming pared 11 bases from V and 0 bases from J, leaving 12 bases between. The germline gives CDR1 ENHRY, CDR2 SYGVKD. This CDR3 is 13 amino acids long. For the CDR3, the DNA is TGTGCCGCAGCAGAGAGTAGCACAGATACGCAGTATTTT. This translates into CAAAESSTDTQYF.

This clonotype has ten or more counts. The CDR3 sequence is CATSREFPETQYF. The CDR3 DNA reads TGTGCCACCAGCAGAGAATTCCCCGAGACCCAGTACTTC. V gene TRBV15 combines with J gene TRBJ2-5; D not resolved. The CDR3 extends over 13 amino acids. V was cut by 0 bases and J by 5 bases, with 7 bases left in between. Germline assignment: CDR1 LNHNV and CDR2 YYDKDF (reference sequence).

The gene calls are TRBV4-2 and TRBJ1-3, with 7 bases that match TRBD1. The germline V gene encodes CDR1 LGHNA and CDR2 YNFKEQ. The CDR3 is 14 amino acids. J was trimmed by 8 bases and V by 0 bases; bases with no gene match: 4. CDR3 in DNA: TGTGCCAGCAGCCAAGAAACAGGGGTCGACACCATATATTTT. Translated, it gives CASSQETGVDTIYF.

This clonotype was picked up many times. This sequence joins TRBV3-1 and TRBJ2-1; D is uncertain. V shed 0 bases and J shed 8 bases, with 5 bases lying between them. CDR1 and CDR2 (germline): LGHDT, YNNKEL (reference sequence). The CDR3 contains 12 residues. The chain's CDR3 is CASSQDSHEQFF. The CDR3 bases are TGTGCCAGCAGCCAAGACTCCCATGAGCAGTTCTTC.

The chain uses TRBV30 and TRBJ2-1; TRBD2 might be the D (7 bases). V was cut by 5 bases and J by 4 bases, with 12 bases left in between. CDR3 length: 13 amino acids. Looked up from germline, CDR1 is GTSNPN and CDR2 is SVGIG (reference sequence). The chain's CDR3 is CAWVGGPYNEQFF. CDR3 coding DNA: TGTGCCTGGGTCGGGGGGCCTTACAATGAGCAGTTCTTC.

This clonotype turned up a few times. The genes are TRBV19 and TRBJ2-2, with 8 bases fitting TRBD1. Germline CDR1 reads LNHDA; CDR2 reads SQIVND (reference sequence). The CDR3 length is 16 residues. Trimming at V came to 7 bases and at J to 2 bases, leaving 9 bases not matched to a gene. The CDR3 DNA is TGTGCCAGTAACCCCGGGACAGGCGTCAACACCGGGGAGCTGTTTTTT. It encodes CASNPGTGVNTGELFF.

This clonotype was found many times. The rearrangement joins TRBV2 to TRBJ1-1; D not resolved. V was clipped by 2 bases and J by 3 bases, with 7 bases between them. This CDR3 spans 13 amino acids. The germline V gene has CDR1 SNHLY and CDR2 FYNNEI. In DNA, the CDR3 is TGTGCCAGCAGTGAAAGCCGGGACACTGAAGCTTTCTTT. It yields the protein CASSESRDTEAFF.

This clonotype came up many times. V gene TRBV7-6 combines with J gene TRBJ1-5; unclear D gene. Trimming cost V 1 base and J 0 bases, with 10 bases left between them. CDR3 size: 16 residues. Germline V lookup: CDR1 SGHVS, CDR2 FNYEAQ. The CDR3 region is CASSLDHPDSNQPQHF. In DNA form, the CDR3 reads TGTGCCAGCAGCTTAGATCATCCGGATAGCAATCAGCCCCAGCATTTT.

This clonotype occurred many times. V and J are TRBV13 and TRBJ2-2, with 8 bases matching TRBD1. Losses at the gene ends were 8 bases for V and 4 bases for J; bases not matched to a gene: 15. CDR3 length: 17 residues. CDR1 and CDR2 (germline): PRHDT, FYEKMQ (reference sequence). This CDR3 is CASSSWGQASTTGELFF. Here the CDR3 DNA reads TGTGCCAGCTCCAGCTGGGGACAGGCTTCGACCACCGGGGAGCTGTTTTTT.

In its sample, this clonotype was seen a few times. The chain is built from TRBV30 and TRBJ1-5, with D unresolved. The CDR3 runs to 12 residues. Germline CDR1 is GTSNPN and CDR2 is SVGIG (reference sequence). Deletions cut 5 bases from V and 5 bases from J, with 10 bases between. The DNA for the CDR3 is TGTGCCTGGTCTCTTGGTTATCAGCCCCAGCATTTT. Protein sequence: CAWSLGYQPQHF.

This clonotype is labeled medium-sized. This rearrangement joins TRBV14 to TRBJ2-2; D unclear. CDR3 size: 11 residues. Germline V CDR1 and CDR2: SGHDN, FVKESK. V shed 8 bases and J shed 3 bases, with 4 bases lying between them. DNA of the CDR3: TGTGCCAGCCGAGACACCGGGGAGCTGTTTTTT. Its translation is CASRDTGELFF.

This clonotype appeared many times. The chain employs TRBV6-5 and TRBJ2-7; possible D gene TRBD1, 6 bases. The CDR3 totals 14 residues. The V end lost 2 bases, the J end lost 3 bases, and 11 bases lay between the germline ends. CDR1 is MNHEY, CDR2 SVGAGI, per germline. CDR3 sequence reads: CASSYEDRNYEQYF. The CDR3 nucleotides read TGTGCCAGCAGTTACGAAGACAGGAACTACGAGCAGTACTTC.

This chain connects TRBV15 to TRBJ2-7; 8 bases align to TRBD1. The germline V gene has CDR1 LNHNV and CDR2 YYDKDF (reference sequence). The CDR3 loop spans 15 amino acids. J was trimmed by 2 bases and V by 5 bases; bases with no gene match: 8. The CDR3 DNA reads TGTGCCACCAGCCGAGGACAGGGTATCACCTACGAGCAGTACTTC. Translating gives CATSRGQGITYEQYF.

This clonotype has a count of ten or more. The chain is built from TRBV20-1 and TRBJ2-5; possible D gene TRBD1, 6 bases. Trimming pared 4 bases from V and 0 bases from J, leaving 12 bases between. The CDR3 has 14 amino acids. The germline CDR1 and CDR2 sequences are DFQATT and SNEGSKA (reference sequence). This CDR3 is CSANRQANQETQYF. CDR3 bases: TGCAGTGCTAACAGACAGGCCAACCAAGAGACCCAGTACTTC.

This clonotype was recorded many times. J is TRBJ2-7 and V is TRBV29-1; D is uncertain. This CDR3 has 14 amino acids. Germline V gene data show CDR1 as SQVTM and CDR2 as ANQGSEA. The ends were cut back, 1 base at V and 2 bases at J, with 12 bases in the middle. The CDR3 loop reads CSVEGTEIPYEQYF. The CDR3 bases are TGCAGCGTTGAAGGTACCGAGATCCCCTACGAGCAGTACTTC.

This clonotype has more than one count but fewer than ten. The rearrangement uses TRBV5-1 and TRBJ2-1, with 8 bases identical to TRBD2. CDR1 SGHRS and CDR2 YFSETQ come from the germline V gene. The CDR3 extends over 15 amino acids. V lost 4 bases and J lost 2; bases outside the gene matches: 5. The CDR3 DNA sequence: TGCGCCAGCAGCCCGAACGGGGGGGCCTACAATGAGCAGTTCTTC. It translates to CASSPNGGAYNEQFF.

This clonotype was seen ten or more times. The gene calls are TRBV5-5 and TRBJ1-2, with a weak D call TRBD1 (5 bases). Germline V CDR1 and CDR2: SGHKS, YYEKEE (reference sequence). There are 15 residues in the CDR3. Trimming removed 5 bases from V and 3 bases from J, with 17 bases in between. The CDR3 here is CASRNPQGLDYGYTF. In DNA form, the CDR3 reads TGTGCCAGCAGGAACCCCCAGGGCCTGGACTATGGCTACACCTTC.

This clonotype appeared many times. This chain joins TRBV30 and TRBJ1-1, with TRBD1 as a possible D gene (5 bases). This CDR3 spans 12 amino acids. Germline V gene sequence: CDR1 GTSNPN, CDR2 SVGIG (reference sequence). The germline V and J ends were trimmed by 3 bases and 4 bases, with 9 bases remaining between them. CDR3 sequence: CAWRQGVTEAFF. CDR3 coding DNA: TGTGCCTGGAGGCAGGGCGTCACTGAAGCTTTCTTT.

This clonotype appeared a few times. The V gene is TRBV24-1, the J gene TRBJ1-5; D unresolved. Germline CDR1 and CDR2: KGHDR and SFDVKD. V was cut by 10 bases and J by 1 base, with 13 bases left in between. This CDR3 region has 14 residues. The DNA for the CDR3 is TGTGCCACGGCTATTTTTCGGAGCAATCAGCCCCAGCATTTT. Its translation is CATAIFRSNQPQHF.